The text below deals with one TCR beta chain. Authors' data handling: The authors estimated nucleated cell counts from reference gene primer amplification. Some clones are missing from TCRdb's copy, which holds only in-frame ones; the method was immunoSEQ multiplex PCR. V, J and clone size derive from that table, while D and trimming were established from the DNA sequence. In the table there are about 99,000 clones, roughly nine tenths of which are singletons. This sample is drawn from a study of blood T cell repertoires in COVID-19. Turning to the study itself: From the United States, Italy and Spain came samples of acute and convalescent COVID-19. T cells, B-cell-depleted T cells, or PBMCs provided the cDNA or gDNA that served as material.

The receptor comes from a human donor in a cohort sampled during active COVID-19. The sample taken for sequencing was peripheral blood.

CDR3 sequence (DNA): TGTGCCAGCTCACTCGGACAGGGGGCAGCCCAAGAGACCCAGTACTTC. This translates into CASSLGQGAAQETQYF. The chain couples TRBV18 to TRBJ2-5; TRBD1 matches 11 bases. The CDR3 runs to 16 residues. V lost 4 bases to trimming and J lost 1 base; unmatched junction nucleotides: 5. The germline V gene encodes CDR1 KGHSH and CDR2 LQKENI.